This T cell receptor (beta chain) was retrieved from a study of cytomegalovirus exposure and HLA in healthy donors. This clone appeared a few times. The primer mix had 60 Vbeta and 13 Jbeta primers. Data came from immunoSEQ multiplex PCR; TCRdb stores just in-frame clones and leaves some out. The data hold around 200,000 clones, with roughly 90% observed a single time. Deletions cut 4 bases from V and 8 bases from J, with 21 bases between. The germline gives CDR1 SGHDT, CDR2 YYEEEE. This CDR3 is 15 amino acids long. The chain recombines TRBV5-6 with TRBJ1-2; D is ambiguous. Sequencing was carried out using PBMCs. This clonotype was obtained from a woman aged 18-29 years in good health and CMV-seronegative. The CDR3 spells CASSSTDFPRGGYTF. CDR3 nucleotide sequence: TGTGCCAGCAGCAGCACCGACTTCCCAAGAGGGGGCTACACCTTC.